The 22 T cell receptor beta chains below were found in one sample sequenced in a study of response to subunit inactivated influenza vaccine. From the RT-PCR reads, TCRdb called clonotypes with MiXCR, one entry per CDR3 protein. The sample contains roughly 760,000 distinct CDR3 sequences, around 20% of which appear only once. The specimen comprised PBMCs from blood, sampled around 5 days after vaccination. The receptors shown here come from a man aged 45-60 years who received an inactivated influenza vaccine.

V and J are TRBV15 and TRBJ2-1; 10 nucleotides agree with TRBD1. Trimming at V came to 6 bases and at J to 10 bases, leaving 12 bases not matched to a gene. Germline CDR1 reads LNHNV; CDR2 reads YYDKDF (reference sequence). CDR3 length equals 15 residues. This CDR3 is CATSRPGQGSGEQFF. CDR3 sequence (DNA): TGTGCCACCAGTAGACCGGGACAGGGGAGTGGGGAGCAGTTCTTC.

There are a few counts of this clonotype. This rearrangement joins TRBV20-1 to TRBJ2-1; D assignment may be TRBD1 or TRBD2 (5 bases each). The CDR3 runs 15 residues. Germline CDR1 and CDR2: DFQATT and SNEGSKA (reference sequence). V lost 0 bases, J lost 0 bases, and 9 bases lay in between. The CDR3 reads CSARDRGNSYNEQFF. CDR3 sequence (DNA): TGCAGTGCTAGAGATCGGGGCAACTCCTACAATGAGCAGTTCTTC.

This clonotype was counted a few times. V is TRBV12-3 or TRBV12-4 and J is TRBJ2-1, with D perhaps given as TRBD1 or TRBD2 (6 bases each). The ends were cut back, 7 bases at V and 2 bases at J, with 18 bases in the middle. This CDR3 has 16 residues. In DNA form, the CDR3 reads TGTGCCAGCACCCCAAACGAGGGGGGAACCTACAATGAGCAGTTCTTC. It codes for CASTPNEGGTYNEQFF.

This rearrangement joins TRBV12-3 or TRBV12-4 to TRBJ1-5, with TRBD1 as a possible D gene (6 bases). This CDR3 is 14 amino acids long. V was trimmed by 6 bases and J by 4 bases, leaving 13 bases between them. The CDR3 region is CASRSTGPNQPQHF. CDR3 nucleotides: TGTGCCAGCAGATCGACAGGCCCGAATCAGCCCCAGCATTTT.

V and J are TRBV20-1 and TRBJ1-5, with D tentatively TRBD1 (6 bases). Trimming took off 4 bases at V and 2 bases at J, with 15 bases between the two ends. The CDR3 contains 15 residues. CDR1 is DFQATT, CDR2 SNEGSKA, per germline (reference sequence). This chain's CDR3 is CSAIQGSDGNQPQHF. Here the CDR3 DNA reads TGCAGTGCTATACAGGGATCGGATGGCAATCAGCCCCAGCATTTT.

Many counts were recorded for this clonotype. This chain links TRBV3-1 with TRBJ2-1, with 14 bases aligning to TRBD2. J was trimmed by 6 bases and V by 3 bases; bases with no gene match: 7. The germline V gene encodes CDR1 LGHDT and CDR2 YNNKEL (reference sequence). The CDR3 runs to 17 residues. The CDR3 sequence is CASSQMTSGGASNEQFF. CDR3 in DNA: TGTGCCAGCAGCCAGATGACTAGCGGGGGGGCGAGCAATGAGCAGTTCTTC.

This chain uses TRBV7-2 with TRBJ2-5, with D perhaps matching TRBD2 (5 bases). Germline CDR1 is SGHTA and CDR2 is FQGNSA. The CDR3 sequence is 16 residues long. Trimming stripped 9 bases from V and 3 bases from J, with 23 bases between. The DNA for the CDR3 is TGTGCCAGAAAAAGATGGCGGAGGAAGGGTAAAGAGACCCAGTACTTC. Protein sequence: CARKRWRRKGKETQYF.

This chain joins TRBV6-1 and TRBJ1-3; D remains unclear. Germline CDR1 and CDR2: MNHNS and SASEGT. V was pared by 8 bases and J by 2 bases, with 13 bases between. This CDR3 comprises 14 residues. The CDR3 here is CASAVGKTGNTIYF. Written as DNA, the CDR3 is TGTGCCAGCGCCGTTGGGAAAACTGGAAACACCATATATTTT.

This clonotype was detected a few times. This chain links TRBV28 with TRBJ1-1; the D is unclear. The CDR3 contains 13 residues. The V gene's germline CDR1 is MDHEN and CDR2 SYDVKM. Trimming stripped 7 bases from V and 5 bases from J, with 14 bases between. The CDR3 DNA follows: TGTGCCAGCATCAAAACTGGGCGGACTGAAGCTTTCTTT. This gives the protein CASIKTGRTEAFF.

This clonotype was picked up a small number of times. The chain joins TRBV6-5 to TRBJ2-1; 8 bases fit TRBD1. V dropped 3 bases and J dropped 4; count of bases not matched to a gene: 2. From germline, CDR1 is MNHEY and CDR2 SVGAGI. The CDR3 loop spans 14 amino acids. In nucleotides, the CDR3 is TGTGCCAGCAGTTATCAGGGGGCTTACAATGAGCAGTTCTTC. Translating it yields CASSYQGAYNEQFF.

V usage is TRBV12-3 or TRBV12-4 and J usage is TRBJ2-1; 7 bases map to TRBD1. The trim removed 6 bases at V and 1 base at J, leaving 6 bases unmatched. This CDR3 is 15 amino acids long. The CDR3 spells CASSPYRGSYNEQFF. The CDR3 nucleotides are TGTGCCAGCAGCCCATACAGGGGTTCCTACAATGAGCAGTTCTTC.

This clonotype turned up a few times. The chain uses TRBV7-9 and TRBJ2-1; D gene unclear. The CDR3 length is 16 residues. Deletions cut 2 bases from V and 0 bases from J, with 11 bases between. Germline values: CDR1 SEHNR, CDR2 FQNEAQ (reference sequence). This chain's CDR3 is CASSLTRQSSYNEQFF. The CDR3 DNA reads TGTGCCAGCAGCTTAACCCGCCAGAGCTCCTACAATGAGCAGTTCTTC.

The chain couples TRBV7-6 to TRBJ1-3; 9 positions match TRBD1. CDR3 length: 14 amino acids. Germline loops: CDR1 SGHVS, CDR2 FNYEAQ. With V trimmed by 5 bases and J by 4 bases, 3 bases remained unmatched. In DNA, the CDR3 is TGTGCCAGCAGCCGTGGGACAGGGGGAAACACCATATATTTT. It specifies CASSRGTGGNTIYF.

V gene TRBV7-9 combines with J gene TRBJ2-3; no definite D call. Germline V lookup: CDR1 SEHNR, CDR2 FQNEAQ (reference sequence). This CDR3 spans 15 amino acids. V was shortened by 7 bases and J by 3 bases, with 17 bases between the two germline ends. The CDR3 coding sequence is TGTGCCAGCATCCCACTCCCGGTCGAGACAGATACGCAGTATTTT. Its protein is CASIPLPVETDTQYF.

This clonotype was seen more than once but under ten times. The chain links TRBV20-1 to TRBJ2-1, with D perhaps TRBD1 or TRBD2 (5 bases each). Germline V CDR1 and CDR2: DFQATT, SNEGSKA (reference sequence). V was pared by 1 base and J by 8 bases, with 24 bases between. The CDR3 is made up of 17 amino acids. The CDR3 nucleotides are TGCAGTGCTAGAGCGGGGCTGACGGACCTGATCGGCGATGAGCAGTTCTTC. This translates into CSARAGLTDLIGDEQFF.

This clonotype was counted between two and nine times. The CDR3: CASSLVPRPDTQYF. DNA of the CDR3: TGTGCCAGCAGTTTAGTGCCACGCCCAGATACGCAGTATTTT. The rearrangement links TRBV12-3 or TRBV12-4 to TRBJ2-3; D unclear. V was pared by 1 base and J by 4 bases, with 9 bases between. CDR3 size: 14 residues.

This clonotype was seen a few times. The genes are TRBV12-3 or TRBV12-4 and TRBJ1-5; unclear D gene. This CDR3 contains 15 residues. Trimming left V 0 bases short and J 0 bases short, with 6 bases between. The CDR3 bases are TGTGCCAGCAGTTTAGCGCTGGGTAGCAATCAGCCCCAGCATTTT. Its protein is CASSLALGSNQPQHF.

In this sample, this clonotype turned up a few times. The gene calls are TRBV5-1 and TRBJ2-7; 8 nucleotides align to TRBD2. This CDR3 spans 16 amino acids. Germline CDR1 reads SGHRS; CDR2 reads YFSETQ. Trimming took 4 bases from V and 4 from J; bases not matched to a gene: 13. The CDR3 DNA follows: TGCGCCAGCAGCCCACAAGGAGCGGGAGTAGGGTACGAGCAGTACTTC. As protein: CASSPQGAGVGYEQYF.

The rearrangement uses TRBV6-2 or TRBV6-3 and TRBJ2-7; TRBD2 agrees at 8 bases. Germline V gene data show CDR1 as MNHEY and CDR2 as SVGEGT. The CDR3 covers 15 residues. V shed 6 bases and J 0 bases; nucleotides not matched to a gene: 7. The CDR3 region is CASRRIAGSSYEQYF. CDR3 nucleotide sequence: TGTGCCAGCAGGAGGATAGCGGGGAGCTCCTACGAGCAGTACTTC.

This chain connects TRBV3-1 to TRBJ2-7; 8 nucleotides align to TRBD2. There are 13 residues in the CDR3. Germline V gene sequence: CDR1 LGHDT, CDR2 YNNKEL (reference sequence). Trimming removed 1 base from V and 7 bases from J; junction bases left unmatched: 3. The CDR3 DNA reads as TGTGCCAGCAGCCAAGGCGGGGGGTTGGAGCAGTACTTC. This gives the protein CASSQGGGLEQYF.

The CDR3 coding sequence is TGTGCCAGCAGTTACTTAAGCGGGGGACGATACGAGCAGTACTTC. This encodes CASSYLSGGRYEQYF. The chain recombines TRBV6-5 with TRBJ2-7; the match to TRBD2 covers 8 bases. The V and J ends lost 1 base and 4 bases, in that order; junction bases with no gene match: 6. Germline CDR1 MNHEY, CDR2 SVGAGI. The CDR3 totals 15 residues.

This clonotype was seen a few times. CDR3 DNA: TGCAGTGCTAGAATTTGGGGCACAGATACGCAGTATTTT. Amino acids: CSARIWGTDTQYF. The chain is built from TRBV20-1 and TRBJ2-3; D is uncertain. V lost 2 bases and J 1 base, leaving 7 bases between the germline ends. Germline CDR1 DFQATT, CDR2 SNEGSKA (reference sequence). The CDR3 totals 13 residues.